This T cell receptor beta chain was sequenced during a study of CD8+CD57+ T cells in acquired aplastic anemia. Those patients picked for sequencing had displayed CD8+CD57+ cell expansion on flow cytometry. All participating patients were living with severe acquired aplastic anemia. As for this clonotype: As yet, its antigen is unknown.

This CDR3 spans 16 amino acids. The germline CDR1 and CDR2 sequences are SNHLY and FYNNEI. The germline V and J ends were trimmed by 6 bases and 2 bases, with 14 bases remaining between them. Study-wide results and caveats: Any difference that existed in CD8+ Simpson's diversity between patients and controls was not significant.

CDR3 and TCR beta VDJ profiling relied on genomic DNA as the template. TCRdb recomputed calls from the reads with MiXCR, one row per CDR3 protein. The sample contains around 79,000 distinct CDR3 sequences, under 80% of which appear only once. The source of this sequence is a human donor with aplastic anemia. This chain uses TRBV2 with TRBJ1-6, with a tentative D call TRBD1 (5 bases). Sequenced material: sorted CD4+, CD8+, or CD8+CD57+ T cells (not recorded which) from PBMCs. The CDR3 coding sequence is TGTGCCAGCAGACTGTCAGGGATCACCTATAATTCACCCCTCCACTTT. Its protein is CASRLSGITYNSPLHF.